This TCR beta chain was captured in a study of cytomegalovirus exposure and HLA in healthy donors. Points from the study as a whole: Judged likely to be a sequencing artifact was a cluster of highly shared sequence variants. Being productive about 90% or about 30% of the time was typical of most TCR beta V segments in an earlier analysis. Presence/absence analyses supposed approximately even sequencing depth among donors.

CDR3 length: 16 residues. V lost 4 bases and J lost 2, with 17 bases in between. CDR1 and CDR2 (germline): MGHRA, YSYEKL. Researchers ran the PCR with 60 Vbeta and 13 Jbeta primers. TCRdb's table, derived via immunoSEQ multiplex PCR, lists solely in-frame clones and lacks some. Of around 110,000 clones in the sample, around 74% are singletons; the top ten hold 1.6%. Note on this clone: Its antigen is unknown.

This receptor was identified in a woman between 18 and 29 years old in good health and CMV-seronegative. The sequenced sample was PBMCs. This chain connects TRBV4-1 to TRBJ1-1; no clear D gene. The CDR3 region is CASSPNRAGGNTEAFF. The CDR3 coding sequence is TGCGCCAGCAGCCCCAATCGGGCGGGCGGTAACACTGAAGCTTTCTTT.